This section outlines one T cell receptor (beta chain) sequence together with its context. Antigen unknown. This entry is derived from a study of cytomegalovirus exposure and HLA in healthy donors. Study-wide background: The platform used for the approximately 130 validation repertoires matched that of the approximately 670 first-cohort repertoires, a later analysis reported.

Repertoires were generated with immunoSEQ multiplex PCR, while TCRdb's copy carries only in-frame clones and drops some. The sample lists roughly 250,000 clones, 86% occurring once. The germline V gene encodes CDR1 SNHLY and CDR2 FYNNEI. This CDR3 is built from 14 residues. V shed 5 bases and J 5 bases; nucleotides not matched to a gene: 7. Study-wide results and limits: The listing of 150 to 200 TCR beta chains classed them as cytomegalovirus-associated. Specificity of three CMV-associated chains for CMV antigens was verified in vitro. Using the classifier, cytomegalovirus status was reportedly diagnosed with high specificity and sensitivity.

V and J are TRBV2 and TRBJ2-5, with 8 bases fitting TRBD1. Material: PBMCs. The origin of this receptor is a woman aged 30 to 39 in good health and CMV-seropositive. CDR3 sequence (DNA): TGTGCCAGCAGTCAGCAGGGGGCAGGGGAGACCCAGTACTTC. This gives the protein CASSQQGAGETQYF. The full variable domain, rest sourced from reference TRBV2 and TRBJ2-5, is EPEVTQTPSHQVTQMGQEVILRCVPISNHLYFYWYRQILGQKVEFLVSFYNNEISEKSEIFDDQFSVERPDGSNFTLKIRSTKLEDSAMYFCASSQQGAGETQYFGPGTRLLVL.